This TCR beta chain was documented in a study of CD8 T cells in Susac syndrome. Overall study findings and caveats: Acknowledgment was made by the study that its TCR sequencing and HLA analysis involved a relatively small number of individuals.

RNA totalling about 0.45 to 1 ug underwent reverse transcription with random hexamers. TCRdb re-called the immunoSEQ multiplex PCR reads through MiXCR, storing one row per CDR3 protein. In the table there are 150,000 to 200,000 distinct CDR3 sequences, around 95% of which are singletons. The CDR3 has 14 amino acids. Looked up from germline, CDR1 is SQVTM and CDR2 is ANQGSEA. Trimming pared 5 bases from V and 1 base from J, leaving 14 bases between. It was negative isolation that provided the CD8+ and CD4+ T cells, whereas TEMRA cells were enriched by FACS. Concerning this clonotype itself: Its matching antigen is unknown.

This chain uses TRBV29-1 with TRBJ2-5, with D possibly matching TRBD1 (6 bases). The TCR sequence derives from a human donor with multiple sclerosis. Material for sequencing was CD4+ T cells from PBMCs. As DNA, the CDR3 is TGCAGCGTTAGGACAGCCGCCCTCCAAGAGACCCAGTACTTC. Its protein product is CSVRTAALQETQYF.